The 8 T cell receptor beta chains in this list originate from one sample, sequenced in a study of cytomegalovirus exposure and HLA in healthy donors. It was with 60 Vbeta and 13 Jbeta primers that the PCR ran. Using immunoSEQ multiplex PCR, the repertoire was profiled, and TCRdb retains in-frame clones only, with some absent. The repertoire holds 70,000 to 95,000 clones, with around 79% as singletons. The sequenced material came from PBMCs. These receptor sequences come from a woman between 35 and 50 years old in good health and CMV-seropositive.

V and J are TRBV30 and TRBJ2-5; D unresolved. The CDR3 sequence is 14 residues long. Germline V gene lookup returns CDR1 GTSNPN and CDR2 SVGIG (reference sequence). V was pared by 1 base and J by 4 bases, with 13 bases between. CDR3 sequence reads: CAWSEFSSGETQYF. The CDR3 DNA reads as TGTGCCTGGAGTGAGTTCTCGTCGGGAGAGACCCAGTACTTC.

V is TRBV10-3 and J is TRBJ1-1; D unclear. Germline CDR1 reads ENHRY; CDR2 reads SYGVKD. The CDR3 length is 15 residues. V lost 2 bases and J lost 0, with 10 bases in between. CDR3 in amino acids: CAISEGPAMNTEAFF. CDR3 nucleotide sequence: TGTGCCATCAGTGAGGGGCCAGCAATGAACACTGAAGCTTTCTTT.

This chain uses TRBV18 with TRBJ1-1; TRBD1 matches 8 bases. This CDR3 is 18 amino acids long. The junction had 21 bases not matched to a gene; V was cut back by 4 bases and J by 8 bases. The germline gives CDR1 KGHSH, CDR2 LQKENI. CDR3 protein: CASSRSGGQDVSSREAFF. The DNA for the CDR3 is TGTGCCAGCTCACGGAGTGGGGGACAGGATGTTTCGTCAAGAGAAGCTTTCTTT.

This clone came up a few times. The chain is built from TRBV7-2 and TRBJ2-4; D might be TRBD1 (5 bases). In germline, CDR1 is SGHTA, CDR2 FQGNSA. The CDR3 loop spans 14 amino acids. The V end was cut by 3 bases, the J end by 5 bases, with 11 bases between. For the CDR3, the DNA is TGTGCCAGCAGCTTTTCTGACAGTGAAAACATTCAGTACTTC. Amino acid sequence: CASSFSDSENIQYF.

The chain employs TRBV19 and TRBJ2-7, with 10 bases aligning to TRBD1. Trimming removed 3 bases from V and 7 bases from J; junction bases left unmatched: 12. CDR3 size: 16 residues. CDR1 LNHDA and CDR2 SQIVND come from the germline V gene (reference sequence). The CDR3 sequence is CASSMGGGDRGLEQYF. CDR3 nucleotide sequence: TGTGCCAGTAGTATGGGGGGTGGGGACAGGGGTTTGGAGCAGTACTTC.

This clone appeared a single time. V usage is TRBV19 and J usage is TRBJ1-1; TRBD1 matches 7 bases. V lost 5 bases and J lost 1; bases outside the gene matches: 7. Looked up from germline, CDR1 is LNHDA and CDR2 is SQIVND (reference sequence). This CDR3 region has 15 residues. CDR3 nucleotide sequence: TGTGCCAGTAGTGCATCCGGGACAGCGAACACTGAAGCTTTCTTT. Protein product: CASSASGTANTEAFF. Filled out from reference TRBV19 and TRBJ1-1, the complete variable domain reads DGGITQSPKYLFRKEGQNVTLSCEQNLNHDAMYWYRQDPGQGLRLIYYSQIVNDFQKGDIAEGYSVSREKKESFPLTVTSAQKNPTAFYLCASSASGTANTEAFFGQGTRLTVV.

This clone was recorded once. The CDR3 DNA reads as TGTGCCAGCAGATTCTCCGCACTAGAGACCCAGTACTTC. Translating it yields CASRFSALETQYF. The rearrangement links TRBV27 to TRBJ2-5; D unresolved. The CDR3 length is 13 residues. CDR1 and CDR2 from the germline V gene are MNHEY and SMNVEV (reference sequence). V was pared by 6 bases and J by 4 bases, with 12 bases between.

This sequence joins TRBV7-9 and TRBJ2-7; unclear D gene. Trimming shortened V by 4 bases and J by 7 bases, and 14 bases separated the two germline ends. Germline V gives CDR1 SEHNR, CDR2 FQNEAQ (reference sequence). This CDR3 spans 13 amino acids. DNA of the CDR3: TGTGCCAGCAGCTCTGGCCCCTCGAGGGAGCAGTACTTC. This sequence encodes CASSSGPSREQYF.